This T cell receptor beta chain was found in a study of T cell responses to AZD1222 COVID-19 vaccine. Study conclusions and caveats: Baseline antibody screening turned up just 6 or 7 seropositive AZD1222 recipients. White British people made up most donors, females outnumbered males, and clonal diversity was possibly underestimated.

Per the germline V gene, CDR1 is LGHNA and CDR2 is YSLEER. This CDR3 has 18 residues. V was trimmed by 4 bases and J by 0 bases, leaving 19 bases between them. Generated by immunoSEQ multiplex PCR, the TCRdb table keeps only in-frame clones and is missing some. The repertoire holds around 180,000 clones, with roughly 94% as singletons. Worth noting for this clone: No antigen is known for it.

Samples with a second dose at about 4 or about 12 weeks were pooled together. The chain couples TRBV4-3 to TRBJ1-5; D unresolved. Specimen: peripheral blood, collected 28 days after the second AZD1222 dose. The sequence came from an adult who received the AZD1222 COVID-19 vaccine. The CDR3 sequence is CASSPKSDTHYSNQPQHF. The DNA for the CDR3 is TGCGCCAGCAGCCCAAAGTCTGACACCCATTATAGCAATCAGCCCCAGCATTTT.